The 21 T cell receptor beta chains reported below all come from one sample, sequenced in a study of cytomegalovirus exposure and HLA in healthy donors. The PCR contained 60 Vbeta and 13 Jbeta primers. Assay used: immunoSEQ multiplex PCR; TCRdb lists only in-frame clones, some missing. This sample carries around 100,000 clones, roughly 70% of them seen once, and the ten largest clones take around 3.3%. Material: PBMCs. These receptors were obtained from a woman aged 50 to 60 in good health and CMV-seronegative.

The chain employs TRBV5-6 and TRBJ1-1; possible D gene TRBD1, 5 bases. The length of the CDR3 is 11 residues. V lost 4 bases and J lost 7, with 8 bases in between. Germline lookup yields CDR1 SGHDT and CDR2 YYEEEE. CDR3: CASSGAHEAFF. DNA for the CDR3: TGTGCCAGCAGCGGGGCTCATGAAGCTTTCTTT. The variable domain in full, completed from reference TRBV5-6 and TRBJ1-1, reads DAGVTQSPTHLIKTRGQQVTLRCSPKSGHDTVSWYQQALGQGPQFIFQYYEEEERQRGNFPDRFSGHQFPNYSSELNVNALLLGDSALYLCASSGAHEAFFGQGTRLTVV.

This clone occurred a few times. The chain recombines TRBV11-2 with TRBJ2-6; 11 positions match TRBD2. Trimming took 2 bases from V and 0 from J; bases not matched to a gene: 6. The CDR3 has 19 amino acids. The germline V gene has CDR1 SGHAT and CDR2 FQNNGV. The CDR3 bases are TGTGCCAGCAGCTTACGAACCGGGACTAGCGGCTCTGGGGCCAACGTCCTGACTTTC. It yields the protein CASSLRTGTSGSGANVLTF.

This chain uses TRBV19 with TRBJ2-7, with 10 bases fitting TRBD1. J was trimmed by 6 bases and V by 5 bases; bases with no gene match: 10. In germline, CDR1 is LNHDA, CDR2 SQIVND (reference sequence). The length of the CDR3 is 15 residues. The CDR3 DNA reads TGTGCCAGTAGTTTCGGACAGGGGGAAGTTGGCGAGCAGTACTTC. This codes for CASSFGQGEVGEQYF.

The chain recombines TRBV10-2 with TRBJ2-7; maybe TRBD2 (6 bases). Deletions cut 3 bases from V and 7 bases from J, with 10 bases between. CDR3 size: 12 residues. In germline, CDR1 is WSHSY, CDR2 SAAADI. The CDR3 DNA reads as TGCGCCAGCAGTGAAAGGAGGGAGGAGCAGTACTTC. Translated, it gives CASSERREEQYF.

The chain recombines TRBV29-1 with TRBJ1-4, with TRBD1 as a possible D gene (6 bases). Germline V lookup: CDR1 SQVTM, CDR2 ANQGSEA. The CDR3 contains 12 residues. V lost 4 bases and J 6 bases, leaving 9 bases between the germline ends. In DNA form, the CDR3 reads TGCAGCGTTGTGTCAGGGGATGAAAAACTGTTTTTT. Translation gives CSVVSGDEKLFF.

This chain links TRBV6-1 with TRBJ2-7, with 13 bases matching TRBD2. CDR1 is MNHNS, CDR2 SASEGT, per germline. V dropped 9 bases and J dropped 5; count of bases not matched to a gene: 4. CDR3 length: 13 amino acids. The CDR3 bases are TGTGCCAGTAGACTAGCGGGAGGCCACGAGCAGTACTTC. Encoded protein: CASRLAGGHEQYF.

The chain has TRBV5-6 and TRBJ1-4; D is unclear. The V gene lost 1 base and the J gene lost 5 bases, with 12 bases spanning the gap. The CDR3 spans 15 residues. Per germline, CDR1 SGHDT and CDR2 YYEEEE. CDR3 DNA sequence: TGTGCCAGCAGCTTGTCTCGCGGGGTAAATGAAAAACTGTTTTTT. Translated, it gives CASSLSRGVNEKLFF.

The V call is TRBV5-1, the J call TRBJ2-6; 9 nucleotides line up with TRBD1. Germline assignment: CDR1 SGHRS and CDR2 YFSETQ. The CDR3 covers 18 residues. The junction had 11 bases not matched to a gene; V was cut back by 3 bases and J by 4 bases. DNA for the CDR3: TGCGCCAGCAGCTCACCCCCGGGACAGGGATCAGGGGCCAACGTCCTGACTTTC. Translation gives CASSSPPGQGSGANVLTF.

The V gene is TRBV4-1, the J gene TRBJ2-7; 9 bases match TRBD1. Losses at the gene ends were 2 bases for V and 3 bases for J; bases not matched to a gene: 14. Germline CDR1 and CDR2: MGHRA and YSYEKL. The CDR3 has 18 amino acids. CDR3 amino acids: CASSQTTYQTGGNYEQYF. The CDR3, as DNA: TGCGCCAGCAGCCAAACTACCTATCAGACAGGGGGGAACTACGAGCAGTACTTC.

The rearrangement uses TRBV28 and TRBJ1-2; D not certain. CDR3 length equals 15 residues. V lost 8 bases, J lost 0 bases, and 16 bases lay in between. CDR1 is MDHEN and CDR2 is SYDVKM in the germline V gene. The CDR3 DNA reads TGTGCCAGCGGCCGAGGGATGAAAGCTAACTATGGCTACACCTTC. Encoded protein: CASGRGMKANYGYTF.

This CDR3 is CASSVTSGGPYEQYF. The DNA of the CDR3 is TGTGCCAGCAGTGTAACTAGCGGGGGGCCCTACGAGCAGTACTTC. The chain combines TRBV2 with TRBJ2-7; TRBD2 agrees at 12 bases. The CDR3 totals 15 residues. With V trimmed by 4 bases and J by 2 bases, 3 bases remained unmatched. Germline CDR1 is SNHLY and CDR2 is FYNNEI.

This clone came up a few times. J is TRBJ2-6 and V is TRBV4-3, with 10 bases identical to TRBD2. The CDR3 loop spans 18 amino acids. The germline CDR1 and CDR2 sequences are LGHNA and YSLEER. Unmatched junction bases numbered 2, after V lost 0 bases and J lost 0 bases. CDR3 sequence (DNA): TGCGCCAGCAGCCAAGATTTAGCGGGGGGCTCTGGGGCCAACGTCCTGACTTTC. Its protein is CASSQDLAGGSGANVLTF.

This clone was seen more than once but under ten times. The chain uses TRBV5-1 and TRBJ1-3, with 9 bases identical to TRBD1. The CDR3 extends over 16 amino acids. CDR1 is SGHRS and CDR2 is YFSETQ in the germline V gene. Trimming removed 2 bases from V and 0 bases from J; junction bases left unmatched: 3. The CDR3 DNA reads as TGCGCCAGCAGCTTCCGGGACAGGGACTCTGGAAACACCATATATTTT. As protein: CASSFRDRDSGNTIYF. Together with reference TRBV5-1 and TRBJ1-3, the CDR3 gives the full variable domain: KAGVTQTPRYLIKTRGQQVTLSCSPISGHRSVSWYQQTPGQGLQFLFEYFSETQRNKGNFPGRFSGRQFSNSRSEMNVSTLELGDSALYLCASSFRDRDSGNTIYFGEGSWLTVV.

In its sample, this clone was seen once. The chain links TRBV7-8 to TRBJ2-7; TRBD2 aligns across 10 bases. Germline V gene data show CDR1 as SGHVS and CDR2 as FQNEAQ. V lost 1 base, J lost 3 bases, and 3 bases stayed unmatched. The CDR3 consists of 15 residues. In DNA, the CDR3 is TGTGCCAGCAGCTTAGTCCCTAGCGGGAGCTACGAGCAGTACTTC. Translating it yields CASSLVPSGSYEQYF.

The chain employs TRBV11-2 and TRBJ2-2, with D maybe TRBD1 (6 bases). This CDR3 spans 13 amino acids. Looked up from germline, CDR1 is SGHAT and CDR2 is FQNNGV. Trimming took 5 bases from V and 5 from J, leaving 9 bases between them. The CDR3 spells CASSPGQTGELFF. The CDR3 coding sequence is TGTGCCAGCAGCCCCGGACAGACCGGGGAGCTGTTTTTT. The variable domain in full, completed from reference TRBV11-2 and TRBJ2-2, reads EAGVAQSPRYKIIEKRQSVAFWCNPISGHATLYWYQQILGQGPKLLIQFQNNGVVDDSQLPKDRFSAERLKGVDSTLKIQPAKLEDSAVYLCASSPGQTGELFFGEGSRLTVL.

The CDR3 nucleotides are TGTGCCAGCCTCCTTCGGCGGGAGACCTACGAGCAGTACTTC. Translated: CASLLRRETYEQYF. This chain uses TRBV7-2 with TRBJ2-7, with 7 bases that match TRBD2. Germline loops: CDR1 SGHTA, CDR2 FQGNSA. This CDR3 has 14 amino acids. J was trimmed by 2 bases and V by 8 bases; bases with no gene match: 9. Full variable domain (rest looked up from reference TRBV7-2 and TRBJ2-7): GAGVSQSPSNKVTEKGKDVELRCDPISGHTALYWYRQSLGQGLEFLIYFQGNSAPDKSGLPSDRFSAERTGGSVSTLTIQRTQQEDSAVYLCASLLRRETYEQYFGPGTRLTVT.

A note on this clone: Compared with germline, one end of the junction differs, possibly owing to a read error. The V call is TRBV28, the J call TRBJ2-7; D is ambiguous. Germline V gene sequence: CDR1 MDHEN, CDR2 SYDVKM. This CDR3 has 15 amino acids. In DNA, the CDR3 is TGTGCCAGCAGTCTTGCAGGCGTAGGTTCCTACGAGCAGTGCTTC. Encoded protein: CASSLAGVGSYEQCF. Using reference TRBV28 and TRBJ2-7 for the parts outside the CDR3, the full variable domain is DVKVTQSSRYLVKRTGEKVFLECVQDMDHENMFWYRQDPGLGLRLIYFSYDVKMKEKGDIPEGYSVSREKKERFSLILESASTNQTSMYLCASSLAGVGSYEQCFGPGTRLTVT.

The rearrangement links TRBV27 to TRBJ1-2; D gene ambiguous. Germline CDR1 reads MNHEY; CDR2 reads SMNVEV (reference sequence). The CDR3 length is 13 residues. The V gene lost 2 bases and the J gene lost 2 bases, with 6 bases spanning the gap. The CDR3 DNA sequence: TGTGCCAGCAGTTTAACCAGGAACTATGGCTACACCTTC. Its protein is CASSLTRNYGYTF.

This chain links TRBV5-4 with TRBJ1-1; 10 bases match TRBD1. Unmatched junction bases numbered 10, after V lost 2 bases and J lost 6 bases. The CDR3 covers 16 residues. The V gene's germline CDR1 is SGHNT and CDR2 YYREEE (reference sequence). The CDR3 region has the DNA TGTGCCAGCAGCTTCAGTCTCGGGACAGGGGTTCCTGAAGCTTTCTTT. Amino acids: CASSFSLGTGVPEAFF.

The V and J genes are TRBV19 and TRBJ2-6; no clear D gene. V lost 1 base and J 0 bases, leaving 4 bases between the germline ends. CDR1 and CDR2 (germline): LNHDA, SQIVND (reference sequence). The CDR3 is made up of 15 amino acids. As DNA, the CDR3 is TGTGCCAGTAGTATAGGCGGCTCTGGGGCCAACGTCCTGACTTTC. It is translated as CASSIGGSGANVLTF.

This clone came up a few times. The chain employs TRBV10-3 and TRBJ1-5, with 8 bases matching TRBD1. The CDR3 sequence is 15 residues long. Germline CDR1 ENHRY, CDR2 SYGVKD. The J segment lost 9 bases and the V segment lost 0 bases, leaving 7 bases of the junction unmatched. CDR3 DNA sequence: TGTGCCATCAGTGAGTCGACCCTACAGGGGGGGCCCCAGCATTTT. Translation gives CAISESTLQGGPQHF.